Below, 23 T cell receptor beta chains from the same sample are listed, as sequenced in a study of blood T cell repertoires in COVID-19. Generated by immunoSEQ multiplex PCR, the TCRdb table keeps only in-frame clones and is missing some. Found here are approximately 35,000 clones, approximately 89% of them singletons; the top ten hold roughly 44%. Specimen: peripheral blood. These receptors originate from a human donor in a cohort sampled during active COVID-19.

This sequence joins TRBV5-6 and TRBJ2-1, with D perhaps matching TRBD1 (6 bases). The CDR3 totals 14 residues. V gave up 7 bases and J gave up 0 bases, with 11 bases separating them. From germline, CDR1 is SGHDT and CDR2 YYEEEE. The CDR3 DNA is TGTGCCAGCCGACAGGCGAGCTCCTACAATGAGCAGTTCTTC. Amino acids: CASRQASSYNEQFF.

The rearrangement uses TRBV1 and TRBJ2-2; TRBD2 is the table's D call and was not checked against the DNA. TRBV1 is noted as a pseudogene. This CDR3 has 18 amino acids. This CDR3 reads CTSSQGPSKRAGTGELFF. The CDR3 DNA reads as TGCACCAGCAGCCAAGGGCCGTCGAAACGGGCGGGCACCGGGGAGCTGTTTTTT.

This chain links TRBV7-3 with TRBJ2-2; 10 positions match TRBD2. V lost 5 bases to trimming and J lost 0 bases; unmatched junction nucleotides: 15. Germline loops: CDR1 SGHTA, CDR2 FQGTGA. This CDR3 is built from 20 residues. CDR3 DNA sequence: TGTGCCAGCAGCGCCCGGGTTTCTAGCGGGGGACAAACGAACACCGGGGAGCTGTTTTTT. It encodes CASSARVSSGGQTNTGELFF. Together with reference TRBV7-3 and TRBJ2-2, the CDR3 gives the full variable domain: GAGVSQTPSNKVTEKGKYVELRCDPISGHTALYWYRQSLGQGPEFLIYFQGTGAADDSGLPNDRFFAVRPEGSVSTLKIQRTERGDSAVYLCASSARVSSGGQTNTGELFFGEGSRLTVL.

This chain uses TRBV9 with TRBJ2-5, with TRBD2 as a possible D gene (9 bases). In germline, CDR1 is SGDLS, CDR2 YYNGEE. CDR3 size: 17 residues. Trimming took 4 bases from V and 5 from J, leaving 24 bases between them. CDR3 DNA: TGTGCCAGCAGCCCCAGGGGGCGGGGGGGCCTCCTGGAGACCCAGTACTTC. Protein sequence: CASSPRGRGGLLETQYF.

In DNA form, the CDR3 reads TGTGCCAGCAGCTATGCCAGGGACAGCTCCTATAATTCACCCCTCCACTTT. This encodes CASSYARDSSYNSPLHF. The chain links TRBV7-2 to TRBJ1-6, with TRBD1 identical over 7 bases. J was trimmed by 0 bases and V by 4 bases; bases with no gene match: 6. The CDR3 sequence is 17 residues long. The germline CDR1 and CDR2 sequences are SGHTA and FQGNSA. Based on the CDR3 plus reference TRBV7-2 and TRBJ1-6, the full variable domain is GAGVSQSPSNKVTEKGKDVELRCDPISGHTALYWYRQSLGQGLEFLIYFQGNSAPDKSGLPSDRFSAERTGGSVSTLTIQRTQQEDSAVYLCASSYARDSSYNSPLHFGNGTRLTVT.

V usage is TRBV6-2 or TRBV6-3 and J usage is TRBJ1-1, with TRBD1 as a possible D gene (5 bases). The CDR3 spans 16 residues. Trimming took 2 bases from V and 7 from J, leaving 20 bases between them. CDR1 is MNHEY and CDR2 is SVGEGT in the germline V gene. CDR3 sequence (DNA): TGTGCCAGCAGTTACCCAAGCTTTACAGGAAAAGGTGAAGCTTTCTTT. Translation gives CASSYPSFTGKGEAFF.

This rearrangement joins TRBV6-1 to TRBJ2-3, with 8 bases lining up with TRBD2. The length of the CDR3 is 14 residues. Germline V gene lookup returns CDR1 MNHNS and CDR2 SASEGT. The V segment lost 3 bases and the J segment 4 bases; nucleotides outside the gene matches: 3. Written as DNA, the CDR3 is TGTGCCAGCAGTGACGGGACTAGTCCAGATACGCAGTATTTT. Its translation: CASSDGTSPDTQYF.

The rearrangement joins TRBV18 to TRBJ2-5; a weak D match, TRBD1 (5 bases). The germline V gene encodes CDR1 KGHSH and CDR2 LQKENI. CDR3 length equals 14 residues. Trimming took 3 bases from V and 6 from J, leaving 14 bases between them. The CDR3, as DNA: TGTGCCAGCTCACCGGGGCGCGAATTCCAGACCCAGTACTTC. Its translation is CASSPGREFQTQYF.

The chain joins TRBV7-8 to TRBJ2-1; tentative D call: TRBD1 (6 bases). Germline values: CDR1 SGHVS, CDR2 FQNEAQ. The germline V and J ends were trimmed by 4 bases and 2 bases, with 12 bases remaining between them. The CDR3 runs 15 residues. Here the CDR3 DNA reads TGTGCCAGCAGCTACGGGACACCTACCTACAATGAGCAGTTCTTC. Protein: CASSYGTPTYNEQFF. Full variable domain (outside the CDR3, taken from reference TRBV7-8 and TRBJ2-1): GAGVSQSPRYKVAKRGQDVALRCDPISGHVSLFWYQQALGQGPEFLTYFQNEAQLDKSGLPSDRFFAERPEGSVSTLKIQRTQQEDSAVYLCASSYGTPTYNEQFFGPGTRLTVL.

V usage is TRBV11-2 and J usage is TRBJ2-1; 9 bases match TRBD2. The trim removed 5 bases at V and 7 bases at J, leaving 12 bases unmatched. This CDR3 comprises 16 residues. The germline V gene has CDR1 SGHAT and CDR2 FQNNGV. CDR3 amino acids: CASSRRGAGGRNEQFF. Written as DNA, the CDR3 is TGTGCCAGCAGCCGCAGGGGCGCGGGGGGGCGTAATGAGCAGTTCTTC.

The chain employs TRBV15 and TRBJ1-4; D possibly corresponds to TRBD1 (5 bases). Trimming stripped 2 bases from V and 5 bases from J, with 12 bases between. Per germline, CDR1 LNHNV and CDR2 YYDKDF (reference sequence). This CDR3 spans 15 amino acids. The CDR3, as DNA: TGTGCCACCAGCAGAACCCTTCAGGGAAATGAAAAACTGTTTTTT. Amino acid sequence: CATSRTLQGNEKLFF. Together with reference TRBV15 and TRBJ1-4, the CDR3 gives the full variable domain: DAMVIQNPRYQVTQFGKPVTLSCSQTLNHNVMYWYQQKSSQAPKLLFHYYDKDFNNEADTPDNFQSRRPNTSFCFLDIRSPGLGDTAMYLCATSRTLQGNEKLFFGSGTQLSVL.

The V call is TRBV19, the J call TRBJ2-3; D is unclear. The CDR3 has 13 residues. V was pared by 6 bases and J by 6 bases, with 13 bases between. CDR1 LNHDA and CDR2 SQIVND come from the germline V gene (reference sequence). DNA for the CDR3: TGTGCCAGTAGGTTCTCTAGTTCGGATACGCAGTATTTT. Translating it yields CASRFSSSDTQYF.

This clone appeared a few times. This sequence joins TRBV5-1 and TRBJ2-2; a weak D match, TRBD1 (5 bases). Trimming cost V 4 bases and J 3 bases, with 22 bases left between them. Germline V CDR1 and CDR2: SGHRS, YFSETQ. The CDR3 is 18 amino acids. The CDR3 DNA reads TGCGCCAGCAGCCTCTCCGGGCAAAACAGGTTGCACACCGGGGAGCTGTTTTTT. Translating gives CASSLSGQNRLHTGELFF. Full variable domain (remainder filled in from reference TRBV5-1 and TRBJ2-2): KAGVTQTPRYLIKTRGQQVTLSCSPISGHRSVSWYQQTPGQGLQFLFEYFSETQRNKGNFPGRFSGRQFSNSRSEMNVSTLELGDSALYLCASSLSGQNRLHTGELFFGEGSRLTVL.

This rearrangement joins TRBV7-9 to TRBJ1-1; D unresolved. The CDR3 has 15 amino acids. Germline CDR1 reads SEHNR; CDR2 reads FQNEAQ (reference sequence). V lost 1 base to trimming and J lost 1 base, with 10 bases between them. The CDR3 reads CASSLGWGGNTEAFF. CDR3 bases: TGTGCCAGCAGCTTAGGATGGGGAGGGAACACTGAAGCTTTCTTT.

This chain links TRBV10-2 with TRBJ2-5; no reliable D call. The CDR3 consists of 14 residues. V gave up 4 bases and J gave up 0 bases, with 9 bases separating them. The germline V gene encodes CDR1 WSHSY and CDR2 SAAADI. The CDR3 DNA is TGCGCCAGCAGTGCGTCCATAGACCAAGAGACCCAGTACTTC. It yields the protein CASSASIDQETQYF.

V and J are TRBV19 and TRBJ2-7; TRBD1 aligns across 8 bases. CDR1 and CDR2 from the germline V gene are LNHDA and SQIVND (reference sequence). The CDR3 is made up of 12 amino acids. V lost 10 bases, J lost 4 bases, and 6 bases stayed unmatched. The CDR3 nucleotides read TGTGCCACTCGGACAGGGACTTACGAGCAGTACTTC. It encodes CATRTGTYEQYF.

The chain uses TRBV6-2 or TRBV6-3 and TRBJ1-1; possibly TRBD1 for D (5 bases). Trimming left V 6 bases short and J 1 base short, with 12 bases between. Germline values: CDR1 MNHEY, CDR2 SVGEGT. The CDR3 is 14 amino acids. In DNA, the CDR3 is TGTGCCAGCAGACCTCGGGGGGGGAACACTGAAGCTTTCTTT. This sequence encodes CASRPRGGNTEAFF.

This chain joins TRBV5-5 and TRBJ1-1, with D maybe TRBD1 (5 bases). Germline V CDR1 and CDR2: SGHKS, YYEKEE (reference sequence). V shed 1 base and J shed 1 base, with 11 bases lying between them. The CDR3 consists of 15 residues. CDR3 region: CASSLLPGQNTEAFF. The CDR3, as DNA: TGTGCCAGCAGCTTGTTACCAGGGCAGAACACTGAAGCTTTCTTT.

The chain recombines TRBV3-1 (or the pseudogene TRBV3-2) with TRBJ2-2; perhaps TRBD2 as D (6 bases). V lost 3 bases and J lost 6, with 8 bases in between. This CDR3 is built from 13 residues. Germline V lookup: CDR1 LGHDT, CDR2 YNNKEL (reference sequence). The CDR3 DNA follows: TGTGCCAGCAGCCAGGAGGGTCCCGGGGAGCTGTTTTTT. Its protein is CASSQEGPGELFF.

This clone was observed once. This chain connects TRBV28 to TRBJ1-6, with TRBD1 matching 7 bases. Per the germline V gene, CDR1 is MDHEN and CDR2 is SYDVKM. V gave up 2 bases and J gave up 8 bases; unmatched junction bases: 12. This CDR3 spans 17 amino acids. This CDR3 is CASSLTVDGTEDSPLHF. The CDR3 DNA follows: TGTGCCAGCAGTTTAACCGTCGACGGGACAGAAGATTCACCCCTCCACTTT.

In the case of this clone: Other DNA sequences in this sample translate to the same CDR3. CDR3 nucleotides: TGCGCCAGCAGCTTGGGCGGGTCAGAGACCCAGTACTTC. Translated: CASSLGGSETQYF. This rearrangement joins TRBV5-1 to TRBJ2-5, with D tentatively TRBD2 (5 bases). Germline CDR1 is SGHRS and CDR2 is YFSETQ. The CDR3 has 13 residues. The ends were cut back, 0 bases at V and 4 bases at J, with 7 bases in the middle.

The chain employs TRBV7-2 and TRBJ2-2; 8 positions agree with TRBD1. Germline CDR1 is SGHTA and CDR2 is FQGNSA. V trimming: 5 bases; J trimming: 6 bases; junction bases outside the gene matches: 5. The CDR3 loop spans 14 amino acids. The chain's CDR3 is CASSVGQGSGELFF. The CDR3 DNA sequence: TGTGCCAGCAGCGTCGGACAGGGTTCCGGGGAGCTGTTTTTT.

V and J are TRBV24-1 and TRBJ2-2, with D possibly TRBD1 on 6 matching bases. CDR3 length equals 15 residues. Trimming left V 7 bases short and J 6 bases short, with 17 bases between. Germline loops: CDR1 KGHDR, CDR2 SFDVKD. CDR3 protein: CATRDRTTGPGELFF. CDR3 in DNA: TGTGCCACCAGAGACCGAACAACAGGGCCCGGGGAGCTGTTTTTT.